Following are 27 T cell receptor beta chains from one sample sequenced in a study of identical twins. TCRdb called the 5' RACE reads again in MiXCR, with one record for every CDR3 protein. The repertoire consists of over 550,000 distinct CDR3 sequences, with roughly 6.6% occurring once and the leading ten covering 1.5% to 2%. This same sample was also taken into another study, of yellow fever vaccine responses in identical twins.

Sequencing was carried out using PBMCs. These receptors were collected from a young woman in good health.

In its sample, this clonotype was seen a few times. In nucleotides, the CDR3 is TGTGCCAGCAGGTTGGGAGCCACAGATACGCAGTATTTT. Protein: CASRLGATDTQYF. The chain joins TRBV7-3 to TRBJ2-3; tentative D call: TRBD2 (5 bases). V was pared by 6 bases and J by 2 bases, with 9 bases between. Per germline, CDR1 SGHTA and CDR2 FQGTGA. This CDR3 is built from 13 residues.

This clonotype has at least ten counts. The V call is TRBV9, the J call TRBJ1-6, with no clear D. Per germline, CDR1 SGDLS and CDR2 YYNGEE. V was clipped by 0 bases and J by 8 bases, with 6 bases between them. This CDR3 region has 13 residues. DNA of the CDR3: TGTGCCAGCAGCGTAGGACGGGATTCACCCCTCCACTTT. Its protein product is CASSVGRDSPLHF.

This clonotype was seen more than once but under ten times. The genes are TRBV29-1 and TRBJ1-1, with 8 bases fitting TRBD1. The CDR3 runs 15 residues. Germline CDR1 SQVTM, CDR2 ANQGSEA. Trimming at V came to 6 bases and at J to 6 bases, leaving 15 bases not matched to a gene. CDR3 amino acids: CSVLTQDREGAEAFF. CDR3 bases: TGCAGCGTACTTACCCAGGACAGGGAGGGGGCTGAAGCTTTCTTT.

This clonotype was counted at least ten times. The V and J genes are TRBV29-1 and TRBJ2-6, with 10 bases fitting TRBD1. CDR3 size: 15 residues. Germline V CDR1 and CDR2: SQVTM, ANQGSEA. V lost 7 bases and J lost 4; bases outside the gene matches: 7. The CDR3 DNA reads as TGCAGCGCTCGACAGGGGGCAGCCGGGGCCAACGTCCTGACTTTC. The encoded protein is CSARQGAAGANVLTF.

The sample holds many counts of this clonotype. The V call is TRBV7-9, the J call TRBJ2-1; 9 positions agree with TRBD2. Germline lookup yields CDR1 SEHNR and CDR2 FQNEAQ (reference sequence). J was trimmed by 8 bases and V by 10 bases; bases with no gene match: 6. The CDR3 is made up of 12 amino acids. The CDR3: CATRTSVHEQFF. CDR3 DNA: TGTGCCACGAGGACTAGCGTCCATGAGCAGTTCTTC.

The table lists this clonotype with many counts. This chain joins TRBV12-3 or TRBV12-4 and TRBJ2-7; D gene uncertain. This CDR3 contains 11 residues. V was trimmed by 5 bases and J by 7 bases, leaving 9 bases between them. In DNA, the CDR3 is TGTGCCAGCAGTCTGTCGGGTGAGCAGTACTTC. Protein product: CASSLSGEQYF.

This clonotype was recorded a few times. The rearrangement links TRBV20-1 to TRBJ2-1; 12 bases are shared with TRBD2. The CDR3 spans 15 residues. V gave up 6 bases and J gave up 9 bases; unmatched junction bases: 12. CDR1 and CDR2 (germline): DFQATT, SNEGSKA (reference sequence). The CDR3 sequence is CSAAQGLAGMGEQFF. The CDR3 DNA reads TGCAGTGCCGCCCAGGGACTAGCGGGTATGGGTGAGCAGTTCTTC.

This clonotype was observed a handful of times. This chain connects TRBV2 to TRBJ2-3; D tentatively fits TRBD1 or TRBD2 (6 bases each). In germline, CDR1 is SNHLY, CDR2 FYNNEI. The CDR3 spans 16 residues. Trimming took 3 bases from V and 0 from J, leaving 13 bases between them. The CDR3 DNA follows: TGTGCCAGCAGTGATGTCTGGGGGGCCAGCACAGATACGCAGTATTTT. Amino acids: CASSDVWGASTDTQYF.

The chain is built from TRBV3-1 and TRBJ1-2; TRBD1 is a possible D gene (5 bases). V shed 3 bases and J shed 7 bases, with 12 bases lying between them. This CDR3 region has 13 residues. CDR1 LGHDT and CDR2 YNNKEL come from the germline V gene (reference sequence). The CDR3 region is CASSQGLKAGYTF. The CDR3 region has the DNA TGTGCCAGCAGCCAGGGACTAAAGGCTGGCTACACCTTC.

This chain joins TRBV5-6 and TRBJ1-5, with a weak D call TRBD1 (5 bases). CDR3 length: 14 residues. V gave up 1 base and J gave up 7 bases, with 12 bases separating them. Per germline, CDR1 SGHDT and CDR2 YYEEEE. The CDR3 spells CASSLTGAEQPQHF. In nucleotides, the CDR3 is TGTGCCAGCAGCTTGACCGGGGCGGAACAGCCCCAGCATTTT.

About this clonotype itself: At one of its ends the junction is not consistent with the germline gene, which may arise from a read error. The rearrangement uses TRBV2 and TRBJ2-3; D may be TRBD1 (5 bases). The CDR3 spans 15 residues. Germline assignment: CDR1 SNHLY and CDR2 FYNNEI. The CDR3 region is CASTRQQTSTDTQYF. CDR3 sequence (DNA): TGTGCTAGCACCCGACAGCAAACTAGCACAGATACGCAGTATTTT.

This clonotype was recorded a few times. The rearrangement joins TRBV20-1 to TRBJ2-7, with 8 bases lining up with TRBD2. The CDR3 is 13 residues long. Germline CDR1 DFQATT, CDR2 SNEGSKA (reference sequence). V gave up 4 bases and J gave up 2 bases; unmatched junction bases: 4. CDR3: CSANPGGTYEQYF. The CDR3 nucleotides are TGCAGTGCTAACCCGGGAGGGACCTACGAGCAGTACTTC.

This clonotype has ten or more counts. This chain uses TRBV5-1 with TRBJ2-7, with D possibly TRBD1 on 6 matching bases. From germline, CDR1 is SGHRS and CDR2 YFSETQ. Trimming cost V 2 bases and J 6 bases, with 18 bases left between them. This CDR3 is built from 15 residues. The CDR3 DNA reads as TGCGCCAGCAGCTTACTCGGACAGTACACCTCCGAGCAGTACTTC. It is translated as CASSLLGQYTSEQYF.

This clonotype was seen a few times. The J gene is TRBJ2-3, the V gene TRBV12-3 or TRBV12-4, with D uncertain. The CDR3 contains 14 residues. The germline V and J ends were trimmed by 6 bases and 4 bases, with 14 bases remaining between them. The CDR3 sequence is CASSRPVAADTQYF. The CDR3 DNA follows: TGTGCCAGCAGCCGGCCGGTGGCGGCAGATACGCAGTATTTT.

This clonotype has a handful of counts. The gene calls are TRBV10-3 and TRBJ2-3; TRBD1 aligns across 8 bases. J lost 12 bases, V lost 4 bases, and 9 bases had no gene match. Germline V gene lookup returns CDR1 ENHRY and CDR2 SYGVKD. This CDR3 contains 13 residues. The CDR3 nucleotides read TGTGCCATCAGTGGGCCCGGACAGGGAGTCCAGTATTTT. This sequence encodes CAISGPGQGVQYF.

This clonotype was picked up a small number of times. This chain links TRBV29-1 with TRBJ2-2, with D hard to call. Per the germline V gene, CDR1 is SQVTM and CDR2 is ANQGSEA. The length of the CDR3 is 12 residues. Trimming cost V 5 bases and J 1 base, with 5 bases left between them. The CDR3 sequence: CSVFGNTGELFF. CDR3 DNA sequence: TGCAGCGTTTTCGGGAACACCGGGGAGCTGTTTTTT.

This clonotype showed up just a few times. The chain has TRBV4-1 and TRBJ2-7; TRBD2 matches at 7 bases. Looked up from germline, CDR1 is MGHRA and CDR2 is YSYEKL. V dropped 0 bases and J dropped 1; count of bases not matched to a gene: 6. The CDR3 spans 16 residues. CDR3 sequence reads: CASSQDGSRGSYEQYF. CDR3 bases: TGCGCCAGCAGCCAAGATGGATCGCGGGGGTCCTACGAGCAGTACTTC.

The V gene is TRBV7-9, the J gene TRBJ2-1; D gene ambiguous. V gave up 3 bases and J gave up 1 base, with 7 bases separating them. Germline V CDR1 and CDR2: SEHNR, FQNEAQ (reference sequence). This CDR3 contains 14 residues. The chain's CDR3 is CASSFTISYNEQFF. The DNA for the CDR3 is TGTGCCAGCAGCTTTACGATATCCTACAATGAGCAGTTCTTC.

The chain has TRBV9 and TRBJ2-1; TRBD2 is a possible D gene (6 bases). The V gene lost 2 bases and the J gene lost 0 bases, with 12 bases spanning the gap. Looked up from germline, CDR1 is SGDLS and CDR2 is YYNGEE. The CDR3 is made up of 16 amino acids. The CDR3, as DNA: TGTGCCAGCAGCGTGGGACTTACCTACTCCTACAATGAGCAGTTCTTC. It codes for CASSVGLTYSYNEQFF. The whole variable domain, remainder taken from reference TRBV9 and TRBJ2-1, is DSGVTQTPKHLITATGQRVTLRCSPRSGDLSVYWYQQSLDQGLQFLIQYYNGEERAKGNILERFSAQQFPDLHSELNLSSLELGDSALYFCASSVGLTYSYNEQFFGPGTRLTVL.

This chain links TRBV3-1 with TRBJ2-5, with 9 bases identical to TRBD2. CDR3 length: 16 amino acids. CDR1 LGHDT and CDR2 YNNKEL come from the germline V gene (reference sequence). V lost 1 base and J lost 3; bases outside the gene matches: 6. CDR3 DNA sequence: TGTGCCAGCAGCCAAGGACTAGCGGTCCCTGAAGAGACCCAGTACTTC. Amino acids: CASSQGLAVPEETQYF.

In its sample, this clonotype was seen many times. The genes are TRBV6-1 and TRBJ1-1; possible D gene TRBD1, 6 bases. The CDR3 extends over 13 amino acids. CDR1 MNHNS and CDR2 SASEGT come from the germline V gene. Trimming cost V 10 bases and J 0 bases, with 12 bases left between them. Here the CDR3 reads CATTDSMNTEAFF. The CDR3 region has the DNA TGTGCCACCACGGACAGCATGAACACTGAAGCTTTCTTT.

This clonotype appeared once. This rearrangement joins TRBV7-8 to TRBJ2-1; TRBD1 is a possible D gene (5 bases). CDR3 length: 13 amino acids. Trimming shortened V by 2 bases and J by 8 bases, and 10 bases separated the two germline ends. CDR1 is SGHVS, CDR2 FQNEAQ, per germline. The CDR3 region has the DNA TGTGCCAGCAGCTTATCAGTAGGGGATGAGCAGTTCTTC. Protein product: CASSLSVGDEQFF.

The rearrangement uses TRBV18 and TRBJ2-3; D may be TRBD2 (6 bases). V was trimmed by 5 bases and J by 0 bases, leaving 15 bases between them. Germline CDR1 KGHSH, CDR2 LQKENI. This CDR3 comprises 16 residues. The CDR3 DNA is TGTGCCAGCTCATCCGAGCGGAGGGGAAGCACAGATACGCAGTATTTT. Protein: CASSSERRGSTDTQYF.

This clonotype came up a few times. The V and J genes are TRBV11-2 and TRBJ1-1, with 7 bases fitting TRBD1. V was clipped by 5 bases and J by 1 base; unmatched bases: 4. The CDR3 length is 14 residues. CDR1 and CDR2 (germline): SGHAT, FQNNGV. Written as DNA, the CDR3 is TGTGCCAGCAGCAACCGGGACAGGAACACTGAAGCTTTCTTT. Translation gives CASSNRDRNTEAFF.

A few counts support this clonotype. CDR3 residues: CASSLVAGGREEQYF. The CDR3 coding sequence is TGCGCCAGCAGCTTGGTGGCGGGAGGGCGGGAGGAGCAGTACTTC. The chain links TRBV5-1 to TRBJ2-7; the match to TRBD2 covers 9 bases. The CDR3 is made up of 15 amino acids. Per germline, CDR1 SGHRS and CDR2 YFSETQ. With 0 bases clipped from V and 7 bases from J, the junction kept 8 bases outside the gene matches.

The CDR3 nucleotides read TGTGCCAGAAGCCGGACTAGCGGGAGATATGAGCAGTTCTTC. This gives the protein CARSRTSGRYEQFF. The gene calls are TRBV5-3 and TRBJ2-1; 13 nucleotides align to TRBD2. TRBV5-3 is reported as an ORF; its role is uncertain. V was clipped by 4 bases and J by 8 bases; unmatched bases: 3. This CDR3 region has 14 residues.

This clonotype was recorded at least ten times. The CDR3 DNA reads as TGTGCCAGCAGTTCGGGCGGGACAAGCACAGATACGCAGTATTTT. Protein: CASSSGGTSTDTQYF. V is TRBV28 and J is TRBJ2-3; D may be TRBD1 or TRBD2 (6 bases each). The CDR3 is 15 residues long. CDR1 and CDR2 from the germline V gene are MDHEN and SYDVKM. V dropped 4 bases and J dropped 0 bases, with 11 bases sitting between them.